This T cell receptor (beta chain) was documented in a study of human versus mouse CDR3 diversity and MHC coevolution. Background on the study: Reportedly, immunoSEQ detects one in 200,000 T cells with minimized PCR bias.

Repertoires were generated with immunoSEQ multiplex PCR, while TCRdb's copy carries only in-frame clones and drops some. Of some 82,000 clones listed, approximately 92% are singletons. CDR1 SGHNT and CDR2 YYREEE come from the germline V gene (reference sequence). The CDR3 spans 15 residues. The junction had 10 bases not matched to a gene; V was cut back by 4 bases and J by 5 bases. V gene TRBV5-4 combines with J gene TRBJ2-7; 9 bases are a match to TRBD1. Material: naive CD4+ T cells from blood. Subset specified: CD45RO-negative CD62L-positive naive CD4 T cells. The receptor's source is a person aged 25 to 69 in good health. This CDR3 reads CASSAFGQGIHEQYF. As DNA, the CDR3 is TGTGCCAGCAGCGCTTTCGGACAGGGGATCCACGAGCAGTACTTC.